This TCR beta chain originates from a study of OX40 agonist ivuxolimab in advanced cancers. About the full investigation: Ivuxolimab, which targeted the costimulatory receptor OX40 (CD134), was an agonistic, fully human IgG2 monoclonal antibody. The dose-escalation cohort was about 87% male with a mean age of roughly 62 years, ranging from 23 to 79. Partial responses occurred in three dose-escalation patients, of whom one had hepatocellular carcinoma and two had cutaneous melanoma. Patients were allowed to have had prior anti-PD-1, anti-PD-L1 or anti-CTLA-4 therapy, and around 37% of the dose-escalation patients had previously received checkpoint inhibitors. Intravenous ivuxolimab was administered to patients every 2 weeks at six dose levels: 0.01, 0.1, 0.3, 1.5, 3 and 10 mg/kg. Peripheral TCRbeta sequencing aimed to test whether ivuxolimab altered TCR sequence diversity and caused clonal T-cell expansion. Of the roughly 52 dose-escalation patients, hepatocellular carcinoma was present in about 20, melanoma in roughly 15, renal cell carcinoma in 9 and head and neck cancer in 9. The paper reports the monotherapy dose-escalation portion (N of about 50 patients) of the phase I ivuxolimab trial.

Patients with autoimmune disease history or receiving systemic immunosuppression were excluded from the trial. In every dose cohort, peripheral blood was drawn for TCR sequencing at baseline, cycle 4 day 1, and cycle 7 day 1. Samples were obtained from an open-label, multicenter, first-in-human phase I dose-escalation trial of ivuxolimab. Adults with locally advanced or metastatic melanoma, renal cell carcinoma, hepatocellular carcinoma or head and neck squamous cell carcinoma were enrolled in the trial. Before TCR sequencing, CD4+ T cells and CD8+ T cells from peripheral blood were sorted into separate populations. To sequence the TCRbeta CDR3 region, genomic DNA was isolated from the sorted cells. The immunoSEQ Assay was used to sequence the TCRbeta CDR3 regions. TCRdb retrieved this table from immuneACCESS and kept in-frame rearrangements only. Not all clones are present; in checked studies, unresolved V genes account for under half, and no reason is known for the remainder. The sample table records some 69,000 clones; about 91% of these occur just once. 2.5% to 3% of the sample is taken by the ten largest.

Broad study findings and their caveats: The antigen specificity of the peripheral T cells that underwent clonal expansion was not determined. After ivuxolimab, expanded clones were on average more numerous among CD8+ T cells than among CD4+ T cells. At doses of 0.1 to 3.0 mg/kg, clonal expansion of both CD4+ and CD8+ T cells in blood was seen between baseline and week 6. Low levels of normalized T-cell clonal expansion were also seen in some patients who did not respond. Partial responders in the 0.1-3.0 mg/kg groups had among the lowest normalized peripheral clonal expansion, especially among CD8+ T cells.

A word on this clone: Its specific antigen is unknown. No base-level quality is on record; no much larger clone is a single base apart.

The sequence was obtained from an adult with an advanced solid tumor such as melanoma, head and neck, liver or kidney cancer. The sample was CD4+ or CD8+ T cells sorted from blood, taken in a trial of the OX40 agonist ivuxolimab.

The CDR3 corresponds to CASRPADRNQPQHF. The DNA sequence follows: TGTGCCAGCAGACCAGCCGACCGCAATCAGCCCCAGCATTTT. The chain is made from TRBV6-6 and TRBJ1-5, with no D gene named confidently. CDR1 and CDR2 were assigned from the germline V gene (reference sequence) as MNHNY and SVGAGI. The germline ends are 11 bases apart after V is trimmed by 6 bases and J by 2 bases. The CDR3 numbers 14 residues from cysteine through phenylalanine. The only DNA kept is the CDR3, 42 bases in frame from the first base.